These 19 T cell receptor beta chains were sequenced from one sample in a study of blood T cell repertoires in COVID-19. This table comes from immunoSEQ multiplex PCR, and its TCRdb copy is limited to in-frame clones, with some not included. The repertoire includes 250,000 or so clones, 70% to 85% of them detected once, and approximately 1.9% sits in the top ten. Material: peripheral blood. These receptors were collected from a woman older than 75 with acute or convalescent COVID-19.

The V gene is TRBV19, the J gene TRBJ2-1; D call uncertain. The CDR3 runs to 13 residues. Germline values: CDR1 LNHDA, CDR2 SQIVND (reference sequence). Trimming removed 2 bases at V and 3 bases at J, with 5 bases between. In DNA form, the CDR3 reads TGTGCCAGTAGTATAAGCCACTACAATGAGCAGTTCTTC. As protein: CASSISHYNEQFF.

This clone has more than one count but fewer than ten. The chain carries TRBV11-1 and TRBJ1-2; TRBD1 aligns across 7 bases. V was pared by 6 bases and J by 8 bases, with 9 bases of the junction left unmatched. The V gene's germline CDR1 is SGHAT and CDR2 FQDESV (reference sequence). The CDR3 is made up of 13 amino acids. CDR3 in DNA: TGTGCCAGCAGTTTCGACTCAGGGGGAGGCTACACCTTC. Translated: CASSFDSGGGYTF. The entire variable domain, with the rest obtained from reference TRBV11-1 and TRBJ1-2, is as follows: EAEVAQSPRYKITEKSQAVAFWCDPISGHATLYWYRQILGQGPELLVQFQDESVVDDSQLPKDRFSAERLKGVDSTLKIQPAELGDSAMYLCASSFDSGGGYTFGSGTRLTVV.

The chain employs TRBV24-1 and TRBJ2-3; D is undetermined. The CDR3 sequence is 15 residues long. Trimming took 4 bases from V and 3 from J, leaving 13 bases between them. Germline V lookup: CDR1 KGHDR, CDR2 SFDVKD. CDR3 sequence reads: CATSEKYPATDTQYF. The CDR3 DNA reads TGTGCCACCAGTGAGAAATACCCCGCGACAGATACGCAGTATTTT.

As for this clone: Other DNA sequences in this sample translate to the same CDR3. The V call is TRBV2, the J call TRBJ2-3, with a possible D match to TRBD1 (5 bases). Germline V gene data show CDR1 as SNHLY and CDR2 as FYNNEI. CDR3 length: 14 residues. V was clipped by 4 bases and J by 3 bases, with 11 bases between them. The CDR3 DNA is TGTGCCAGCAGTGCATCATCAGGGACAGATACGCAGTATTTT. This gives the protein CASSASSGTDTQYF.

The chain recombines TRBV3-1 (or the pseudogene TRBV3-2) with TRBJ2-2, with 8 bases aligning to TRBD1. Per the germline V gene, CDR1 is LGHDT and CDR2 is YNNKEL (reference sequence). There are 19 residues in the CDR3. V lost 3 bases, J lost 4 bases, and 16 bases stayed unmatched. The CDR3 nucleotides read TGTGCCAGCAGCCATCTTAATCTTGGCAAGACAGGGGTCACCGGGGAGCTGTTTTTT. Encoded protein: CASSHLNLGKTGVTGELFF.

The chain joins TRBV7-9 to TRBJ2-7; a weak D match, TRBD1 (6 bases). V was cut by 1 base and J by 1 base, with 11 bases left in between. This CDR3 region has 15 residues. Germline CDR1 SEHNR, CDR2 FQNEAQ (reference sequence). In DNA, the CDR3 is TGTGCCAGCAGCTTAGGCGAAGGGGGTTCCTACGAGCAGTACTTC. Encoded protein: CASSLGEGGSYEQYF.

The chain combines TRBV18 with TRBJ2-2; 10 bases are a match to TRBD2. The V and J ends lost 5 bases and 3 bases, in that order; junction bases with no gene match: 9. The CDR3 sequence is 17 residues long. From germline, CDR1 is KGHSH and CDR2 LQKENI. This chain's CDR3 is CASSSLTSGLDTGELFF. In DNA form, the CDR3 reads TGTGCCAGCTCATCGCTGACTAGCGGGCTTGACACCGGGGAGCTGTTTTTT.

This rearrangement joins TRBV7-9 to TRBJ2-1; maybe TRBD1 (6 bases). CDR1 and CDR2 (germline): SEHNR, FQNEAQ (reference sequence). The CDR3 is 17 residues long. Trimming stripped 4 bases from V and 10 bases from J, with 26 bases between. The CDR3 DNA is TGTGCCAGCAGCTCCCTCCTCCAGACAGGATGGGCCGGGGAGCAGTTCTTC. Translation gives CASSSLLQTGWAGEQFF.

J is TRBJ1-2 and V is TRBV28; tentative D call: TRBD1 (5 bases). Germline V lookup: CDR1 MDHEN, CDR2 SYDVKM. CDR3 length: 13 amino acids. V lost 2 bases to trimming and J lost 2 bases, with 6 bases between them. CDR3 region: CASSLAGNYGYTF. DNA of the CDR3: TGTGCCAGCAGTTTAGCAGGGAACTATGGCTACACCTTC.

The chain uses TRBV6-6 and TRBJ1-6, with D possibly matching TRBD1 (5 bases). Trimming removed 6 bases at V and 5 bases at J, with 8 bases between. The germline V gene encodes CDR1 MNHNY and CDR2 SVGAGI (reference sequence). The CDR3 runs to 13 residues. CDR3 coding DNA: TGTGCCAGCAGGCTGACAGATAATTCACCCCTCCACTTT. Residues: CASRLTDNSPLHF.

The chain links TRBV11-2 to TRBJ2-7; 7 nucleotides match TRBD1. V was clipped by 5 bases and J by 5 bases; unmatched bases: 3. The CDR3 has 12 residues. Germline CDR1 reads SGHAT; CDR2 reads FQNNGV. The DNA for the CDR3 is TGTGCCAGCAGCCAGGACAGGAACGAGCAGTACTTC. Amino acid sequence: CASSQDRNEQYF.

The CDR3 bases are TGTGCCAGCAGCCAGGGGACTAGCGGGGCCAATGAGCAGTTCTTC. Amino acids: CASSQGTSGANEQFF. The rearrangement uses TRBV3-1 (or the pseudogene TRBV3-2) and TRBJ2-1, with TRBD2 matching over 13 bases. Unmatched junction bases numbered 2, after V lost 3 bases and J lost 6 bases. The CDR3 contains 15 residues. Looked up from germline, CDR1 is LGHDT and CDR2 is YNNKEL (reference sequence).

The chain couples TRBV6-5 to TRBJ1-3, with a weak D call TRBD1 (5 bases). The CDR3 consists of 16 residues. CDR1 and CDR2 (germline): MNHEY, SVGAGI. Deletions cut 0 bases from V and 0 bases from J, with 9 bases between. The CDR3 DNA reads as TGTGCCAGCAGTTACTCAGACAGAAGCTCTGGAAACACCATATATTTT. It translates to CASSYSDRSSGNTIYF.

The chain combines TRBV28 with TRBJ1-5; no reliable D call. Trimming left V 5 bases short and J 3 bases short, with 14 bases between. CDR3 size: 15 residues. Germline values: CDR1 MDHEN, CDR2 SYDVKM. CDR3 sequence (DNA): TGTGCCAGCAGTCGGTCCGGGAGGAACAATCAGCCCCAGCATTTT. Amino acids: CASSRSGRNNQPQHF.

The gene calls are TRBV9 and TRBJ2-3, with D maybe TRBD2 (5 bases). The germline CDR1 and CDR2 sequences are SGDLS and YYNGEE. CDR3 size: 15 residues. V lost 0 bases and J 6 bases, leaving 14 bases between the germline ends. The chain's CDR3 is CASSVGPGSQDTQYF. CDR3 DNA sequence: TGTGCCAGCAGCGTAGGACCGGGGAGTCAGGATACGCAGTATTTT.

This clone was seen a handful of times. This chain links TRBV7-9 with TRBJ1-2, with TRBD1 identical over 11 bases. Germline V gene sequence: CDR1 SEHNR, CDR2 FQNEAQ (reference sequence). This CDR3 spans 12 amino acids. The junction had 3 bases not matched to a gene; V was cut back by 5 bases and J by 10 bases. The CDR3 here is CASSPGQGAYTF. The DNA for the CDR3 is TGTGCCAGCAGCCCCGGACAGGGGGCCTACACCTTC.

The chain couples TRBV11-2 to TRBJ1-4, with no clear D. The germline V gene encodes CDR1 SGHAT and CDR2 FQNNGV. The CDR3 totals 14 residues. V lost 3 bases and J lost 0, with 5 bases in between. The CDR3 here is CASSFLATNEKLFF. CDR3 coding DNA: TGTGCCAGCAGCTTCCTAGCAACTAATGAAAAACTGTTTTTT. The full variable domain, in which reference TRBV11-2 and TRBJ1-4 provide the parts outside the CDR3, is EAGVAQSPRYKIIEKRQSVAFWCNPISGHATLYWYQQILGQGPKLLIQFQNNGVVDDSQLPKDRFSAERLKGVDSTLKIQPAKLEDSAVYLCASSFLATNEKLFFGSGTQLSVL.

V is TRBV7-2 and J is TRBJ1-1, with TRBD1 matching 8 bases. V lost 5 bases to trimming and J lost 1 base; unmatched junction nucleotides: 3. The CDR3 is made up of 14 amino acids. From germline, CDR1 is SGHTA and CDR2 FQGNSA. CDR3 sequence (DNA): TGTGCCAGCAGCGTTCAGGGGGCGAACACTGAAGCTTTCTTT. This translates into CASSVQGANTEAFF.

Of note for this clone: At the DNA level, this CDR3 is encoded by other sequences in the same sample as well. The rearrangement joins TRBV5-5 to TRBJ1-1; no reliable D call. Germline V lookup: CDR1 SGHKS, CDR2 YYEKEE (reference sequence). Trimming left V 5 bases short and J 2 bases short, with 4 bases between. This CDR3 comprises 11 residues. CDR3 in DNA: TGTGCCAGCAGTCAAAACACTGAAGCTTTCTTT. This sequence encodes CASSQNTEAFF.